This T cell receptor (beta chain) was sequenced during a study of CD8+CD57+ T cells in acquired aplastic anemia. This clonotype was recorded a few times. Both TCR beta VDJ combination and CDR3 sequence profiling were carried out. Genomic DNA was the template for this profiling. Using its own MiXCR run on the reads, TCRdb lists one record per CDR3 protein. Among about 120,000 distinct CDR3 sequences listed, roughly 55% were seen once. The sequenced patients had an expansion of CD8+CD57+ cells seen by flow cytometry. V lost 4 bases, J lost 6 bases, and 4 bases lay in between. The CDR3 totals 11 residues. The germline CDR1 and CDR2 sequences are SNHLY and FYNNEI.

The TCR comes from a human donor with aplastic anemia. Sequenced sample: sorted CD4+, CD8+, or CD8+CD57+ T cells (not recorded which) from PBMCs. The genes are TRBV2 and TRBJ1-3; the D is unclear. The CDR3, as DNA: TGTGCCAGCAGTGCTGAAAACACCATATATTTT. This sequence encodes CASSAENTIYF.